One and the same sample provided the 5 T cell receptor beta chains below, sequenced in a study of T cell responses to AZD1222 COVID-19 vaccine (dated by TCRdb to the early 2020s). The library was built by means of the immunoSEQ multiplex PCR assay. TCRdb holds this immuneACCESS table with in-frame rearrangements only. Some clones are missing; in checked studies, unresolved V genes explain under half, and the rest has no known cause. Here the sample has about 120,000 clones; approximately 90% occur a single time. The ten largest clonotypes hold approximately 8.4% of the sample. The time point label corresponds to: baseline before first vaccination. The source material was peripheral blood, sampled on day 0 of AZD1222 vaccination. The receptors stem from an adult in good health.

This clone has just one count. This sequence joins TRBV27 and TRBJ1-2; D possibly corresponds to TRBD1 (6 bases). The V end lost 1 base, the J end lost 7 bases, and 16 bases lay between the germline ends. Germline assignment: CDR1 MNHEY and CDR2 SMNVEV (reference sequence). There are 15 residues in the CDR3. The CDR3 here is CASSLYPDRVIGYTF. CDR3 in DNA: TGTGCCAGCAGTTTATACCCGGACAGAGTGATTGGCTACACCTTC.

The rearrangement uses TRBV6-5 and TRBJ1-5; TRBD1 might be the D (5 bases). The CDR3 spans 13 residues. The germline V and J ends were trimmed by 6 bases and 9 bases, with 15 bases remaining between them. Per the germline V gene, CDR1 is MNHEY and CDR2 is SVGAGI. The CDR3 region has the DNA TGTGCCAGCAGGCAGGCTGGGGCCGGGCCCCAGCATTTT. It specifies CASRQAGAGPQHF.

The chain has TRBV7-2 and TRBJ2-2, with 9 positions matching TRBD1. The CDR3 is 15 residues long. The V and J ends lost 5 bases and 6 bases, in that order; junction bases with no gene match: 7. The germline CDR1 and CDR2 sequences are SGHTA and FQGNSA. The CDR3 is CASSPTGGIAGELFF. CDR3 DNA: TGTGCCAGCAGCCCCACAGGGGGCATCGCCGGGGAGCTGTTTTTT.

This sequence joins TRBV5-6 and TRBJ1-5; D remains ambiguous. CDR1 is SGHDT, CDR2 YYEEEE, per germline. Trimming left V 0 bases short and J 2 bases short, with 9 bases between. The CDR3 runs to 15 residues. CDR3: CASSLGPGGNQPQHF. CDR3 nucleotide sequence: TGTGCCAGCAGCTTGGGACCCGGGGGCAATCAGCCCCAGCATTTT. Variable domain in full (rest from reference TRBV5-6 and TRBJ1-5): DAGVTQSPTHLIKTRGQQVTLRCSPKSGHDTVSWYQQALGQGPQFIFQYYEEEERQRGNFPDRFSGHQFPNYSSELNVNALLLGDSALYLCASSLGPGGNQPQHFGDGTRLSIL.

The CDR3 DNA reads as TGTGCCATCAGTGGGACAGGGGGCTGGGAGCAGTACTTC. Its protein product is CAISGTGGWEQYF. This chain links TRBV10-3 with TRBJ2-7; 11 nucleotides align to TRBD1. V shed 4 bases, J shed 7 bases, and the junction held 3 bases outside the gene matches. The length of the CDR3 is 13 residues. Germline V lookup: CDR1 ENHRY, CDR2 SYGVKD.